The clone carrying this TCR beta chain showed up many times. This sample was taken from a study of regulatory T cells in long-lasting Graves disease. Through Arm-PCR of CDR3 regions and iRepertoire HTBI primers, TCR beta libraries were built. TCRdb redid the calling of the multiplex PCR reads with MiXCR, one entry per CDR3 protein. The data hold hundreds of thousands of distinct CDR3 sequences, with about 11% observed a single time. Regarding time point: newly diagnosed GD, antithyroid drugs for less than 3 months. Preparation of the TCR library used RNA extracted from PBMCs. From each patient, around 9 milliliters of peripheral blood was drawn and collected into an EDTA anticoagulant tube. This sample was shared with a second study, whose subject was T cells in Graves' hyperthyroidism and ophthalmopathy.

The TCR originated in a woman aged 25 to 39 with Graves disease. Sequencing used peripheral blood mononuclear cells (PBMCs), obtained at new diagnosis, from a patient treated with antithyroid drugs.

The CDR3 loop reads CASVHGQGANYGYTF. The CDR3, as DNA: TGTGCCAGTGTACATGGACAAGGAGCTAACTATGGCTACACCTTC. This chain connects TRBV2 to TRBJ1-2; TRBD1 might be the D (5 bases). This CDR3 region has 15 residues. The germline V gene has CDR1 SNHLY and CDR2 FYNNEI. Trimming pared 9 bases from V and 0 bases from J, leaving 17 bases between. The full variable domain, its missing parts supplied by reference TRBV2 and TRBJ1-2, is EPEVTQTPSHQVTQMGQEVILRCVPISNHLYFYWYRQILGQKVEFLVSFYNNEISEKSEIFDDQFSVERPDGSNFTLKIRSTKLEDSAMYFCASVHGQGANYGYTFGSGTRLTVV.